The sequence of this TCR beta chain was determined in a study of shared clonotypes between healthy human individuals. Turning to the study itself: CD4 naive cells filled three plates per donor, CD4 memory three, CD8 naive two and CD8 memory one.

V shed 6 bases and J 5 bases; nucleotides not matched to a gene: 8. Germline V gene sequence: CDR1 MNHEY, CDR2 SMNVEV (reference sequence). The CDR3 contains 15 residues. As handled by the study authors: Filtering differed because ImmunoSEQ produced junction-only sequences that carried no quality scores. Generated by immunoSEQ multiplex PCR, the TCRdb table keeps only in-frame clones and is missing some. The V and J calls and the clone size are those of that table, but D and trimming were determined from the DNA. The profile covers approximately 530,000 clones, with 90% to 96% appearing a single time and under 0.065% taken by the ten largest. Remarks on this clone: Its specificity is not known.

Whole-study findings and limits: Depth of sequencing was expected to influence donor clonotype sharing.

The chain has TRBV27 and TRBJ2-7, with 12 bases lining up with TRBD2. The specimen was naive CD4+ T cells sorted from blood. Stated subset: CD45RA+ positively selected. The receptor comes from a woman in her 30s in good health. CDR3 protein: CASRGASGRVDEQYF. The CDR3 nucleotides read TGTGCCAGCAGGGGAGCTAGCGGGAGGGTCGACGAGCAGTACTTC.